This is a list of T cell receptor beta chains from one sample in a study of OX40 agonist ivuxolimab in advanced cancers. Clones were sequenced by immunoSEQ multiplex PCR, and TCRdb holds only the in-frame ones, with some missing. The sample has roughly 13,000 clones; around three quarters are singletons. This specimen was CD4+ or CD8+ T cells sorted from blood, taken in a trial of the OX40 agonist ivuxolimab. The receptors shown here come from an adult with an advanced solid tumor such as melanoma, head and neck, liver or kidney cancer. Each CDR3 is given with its conserved first and last residue. The D gene is left open where the match is weak. A row's size may be missing; if present it is once, few, many or a size class.

clone size	V gene	D gene	J gene	CDR3 DNA	CDR3 protein
.	TRBV4-1	TRBD2	TRBJ2-5	TGCGCCAGCAGCCAAGCCGGGACTAGCGGGGGGGGAGAGACCCAGTACTTC	CASSQAGTSGGGETQYF
.	TRBV7-6	.	TRBJ2-3	TGTGCCAGCAGCTTTATCCGAGATACGCAGTATTTT	CASSFIRDTQYF
.	TRBV5-5	.	TRBJ2-3	TGTGCCAGCAACCAGGGGCCCCAAGCCACAGATACGCAGTATTTT	CASNQGPQATDTQYF
.	TRBV6-1	.	TRBJ2-7	TGTGCCAGCAGGGGGCCTTACGGCGAGCAGTACTTC	CASRGPYGEQYF
once	TRBV6-1	TRBD2	TRBJ2-2	TGTGCCAGCAGTGAATTAGGGACTAGCGGCACCGGGGAGCTGTTTTTT	CASSELGTSGTGELFF
.	TRBV29-1	TRBD2	TRBJ2-5	TGCAGCGCCAGGGGACTAGCGGGGGACCACCAAGAGACCCAGTACTTC	CSARGLAGDHQETQYF
few	TRBV7-8	.	TRBJ2-5	TGTGCCAGCAGCTTAGCGGGCCTAGCGGAGACCCAGTACTTC	CASSLAGLAETQYF
.	TRBV19	.	TRBJ2-1	TGTGCCAGTAGGTGGAGGAACACCTACAATGGGCAGTTCTTC	CASRWRNTYNGQFF
.	TRBV6-1	.	TRBJ2-1	TGTGCCAGCAGTGAGGCCGCCGGGGGACACAATGAGCAGTTCTTC	CASSEAAGGHNEQFF
.	TRBV27	.	TRBJ2-7	TGTGCCAGCAGTCCATCATCCTACGAGCAGTACTTC	CASSPSSYEQYF
.	TRBV2	TRBD2	TRBJ2-7	TGTGCCAGCAGTGCACTAGCGGGGGCCACTAGCGAGCAGTACTTC	CASSALAGATSEQYF
.	TRBV6-4	.	TRBJ1-5	TGTGCCAGCAGTGAGAGGGATAACCAGCCCCAGCATTTT	CASSERDNQPQHF
.	TRBV7-6	.	TRBJ2-1	TGTGCCAGCAGCTTAGCGCCAGGCCCCAATGAGCAGTTCTTC	CASSLAPGPNEQFF
large	TRBV7-9	.	TRBJ1-2	TGTGCCAGCAGCTTAGTCCGCAACTATGGCTACACCTTC	CASSLVRNYGYTF
.	TRBV27	.	TRBJ2-7	TGTGCCAGCAGTTCACGACAGCCCCGTGGCATATCCGAGCAGTACTTC	CASSSRQPRGISEQYF
.	TRBV11-3	.	TRBJ1-3	TGTGCCAGCAGCCCTTGGGCCTCCTCTGGAAACACCATATATTTT	CASSPWASSGNTIYF